Listed below are T cell receptor beta chains from one sample, sequenced in a study of molecular identifiers for immune sequencing clone quantification. TCRdb processed the PCR reads anew with MiXCR; each CDR3 protein has one entry. The sample yields some 320,000 distinct CDR3 sequences, about a fifth seen once. The material sequenced was naive CD8+ T cells from blood, with Jurkat cell RNA spiked in. The receptor source for this set is a human donor in good health. Some libraries in this study had Jurkat cell RNA spiked in. Each CDR3 is given without its conserved first and last residue.

v_call	j_call	cdr3_aa
TRBV19	TRBJ2-7	ASSIGQGALWERY
TRBV12-3/TRBV12-4	TRBJ1-6	ASSLDRATSPLH
TRBV5-1	TRBJ2-7	ASKEDYEQY
TRBV7-7	TRBJ2-1	ASSPAQGERPYNEQL
TRBV27	TRBJ2-3	ASSSIVVAGADTQY
TRBV13	TRBJ2-3	ASSLGLGSPTDTQY
TRBV4-3	TRBJ2-3	ASSQDGGDTDTQY
TRBV3-1	TRBJ1-3	ASSQERDTGTTIY
TRBV29-1	TRBJ2-7	SVGGTGETYEQY
TRBV27	TRBJ1-6	VSSLGPRGSPLH
TRBV30	TRBJ2-7	AWTGGGEQY
TRBV6-5	TRBJ1-6	ASSLANSPLH
TRBV4-1	TRBJ1-5	ASSPPQSEGANQPPH
TRBV13	TRBJ2-3	ASSLNRGTDTQY
TRBV29-1	TRBJ1-1	SADRGFTEAF
TRBV6-5	TRBJ1-6	ASMRDSYSPLH
TRBV29-1	TRBJ2-3	SGLGTTSTDTQY
TRBV14	TRBJ2-3	ASSQETDTDTQY
TRBV5-6	TRBJ1-1	ASSLRRAETEAF
TRBV6-2/TRBV6-3	TRBJ2-3	ASSETSGGAVDTQY
TRBV28	TRBJ2-3	ASSYLVLATGTQY
TRBV30	TRBJ2-7	AWRPAGYEQY
TRBV6-1	TRBJ2-7	ASSESPGPGYEQY
TRBV13	TRBJ2-2	ASSTAGEYRNTGELF
TRBV20-1	TRBJ2-6	SARDMVAGVGGANVLT
TRBV15	TRBJ2-5	ATSRGIGETQY
TRBV4-3	TRBJ2-7	ASSQDWAGAQYEQY
TRBV2	TRBJ2-3	ASSDTDGSTDTQY
TRBV7-9	TRBJ2-7	ASSLFGRESYEQY
TRBV5-4	TRBJ2-7	ASSQWTGGPHEQY
TRBV29-1	TRBJ2-7	SVPSGRAYEQY
TRBV6-5	TRBJ1-1	ASSSISEAF
TRBV12-3/TRBV12-4	TRBJ1-1	ASTNRVRTEAF
TRBV24-1	TRBJ2-1	ATRLAGGPFVEQF
TRBV20-1	TRBJ2-2	SASRRENTGELF
TRBV6-2/TRBV6-3	TRBJ2-1	ASSIGSYNEQF
TRBV6-2/TRBV6-3	TRBJ1-1	ASSYPATEAF
TRBV7-2	TRBJ2-3	ASSLERVSDTQY
TRBV11-2	TRBJ2-1	ASSLVSGDEQF
TRBV28	TRBJ2-3	ASTIRLAGGVTQY
TRBV6-5	TRBJ1-4	ASSYGEKPF
TRBV7-2	TRBJ2-7	ASSFTGEVYEQY
TRBV9	TRBJ2-3	ASSANPGTSGGADTQY
TRBV28	TRBJ2-3	ASSPLQGTDTQY
TRBV5-5	TRBJ1-5	ASSLRAGGRNQPQH
TRBV6-2/TRBV6-3	TRBJ2-5	ASSRGRGGLRQETQY
TRBV6-5	TRBJ2-2	ASSYSTLAGGTGELF
TRBV29-1	TRBJ2-7	SVVGQGVDEQY
TRBV20-1	TRBJ2-7	SASDTGAGYEQY
TRBV7-9	TRBJ2-7	ASTLGISYEQY
TRBV12-3/TRBV12-4	TRBJ2-3	ASTIATDTQY
TRBV7-2	TRBJ2-1	ASSSSKVVGNEQF
TRBV30	TRBJ2-3	AWKMDRGSADTQY
TRBV2	TRBJ1-4	ASSDMGPETTNEKLF
TRBV20-1	TRBJ2-3	SARVFGSSTDTQY
TRBV6-6	TRBJ1-2	ASSPPDAGLVNYGYT